This T cell receptor beta chain stems from a study of molecular identifiers for immune sequencing clone quantification. Germline trimming cut 6 bases from V and 4 bases from J; bases unmatched to any gene: 8. Germline V gene data show CDR1 as SGHNT and CDR2 as YYREEE (reference sequence). This CDR3 contains 15 residues. MiXCR, run by TCRdb on the PCR reads, gives a single entry per CDR3 protein. Here the sample spans about 68,000 distinct CDR3 sequences, around a sixth being singletons. This clonotype came up many times. Source material: naive CD8+ T cells from blood, with Jurkat cell RNA spiked in. This sample's subset: FACS-sorted CD8+CD4-CCR7+CD45RA+ naive T cells. The TCR was taken from a human donor in good health. Some libraries in this study had Jurkat cell RNA spiked in. The gene calls are TRBV5-4 and TRBJ2-3, with 10 positions matching TRBD2. In DNA, the CDR3 is TGTGCCAGCAATCAAGCGGGAGGGGTTGCAGATACGCAGTATTTT. This translates into CASNQAGGVADTQYF.